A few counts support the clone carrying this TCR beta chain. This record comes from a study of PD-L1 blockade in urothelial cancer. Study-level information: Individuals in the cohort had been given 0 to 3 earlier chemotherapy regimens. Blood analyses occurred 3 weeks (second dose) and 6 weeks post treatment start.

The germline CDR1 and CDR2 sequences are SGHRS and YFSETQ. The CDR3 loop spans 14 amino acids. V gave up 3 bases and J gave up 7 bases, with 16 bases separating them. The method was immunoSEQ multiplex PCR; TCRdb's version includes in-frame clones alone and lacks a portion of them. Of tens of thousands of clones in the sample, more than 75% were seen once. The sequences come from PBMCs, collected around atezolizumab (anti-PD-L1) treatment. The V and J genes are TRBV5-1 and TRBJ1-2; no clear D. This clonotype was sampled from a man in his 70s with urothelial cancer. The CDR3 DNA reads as TGCGCCAGCAGCTCCGGGCCCCAAGGAGGTGGCTACACCTTC. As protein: CASSSGPQGGGYTF.